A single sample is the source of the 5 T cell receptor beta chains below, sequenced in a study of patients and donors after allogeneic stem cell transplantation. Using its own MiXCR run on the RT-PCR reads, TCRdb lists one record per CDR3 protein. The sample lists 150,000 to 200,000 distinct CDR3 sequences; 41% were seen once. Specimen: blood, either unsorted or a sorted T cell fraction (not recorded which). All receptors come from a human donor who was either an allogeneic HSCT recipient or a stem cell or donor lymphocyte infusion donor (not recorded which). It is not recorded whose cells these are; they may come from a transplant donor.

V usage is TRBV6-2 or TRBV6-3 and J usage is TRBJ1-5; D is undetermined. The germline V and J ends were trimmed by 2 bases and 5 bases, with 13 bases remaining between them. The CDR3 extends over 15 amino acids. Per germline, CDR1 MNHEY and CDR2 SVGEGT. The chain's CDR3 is CASSYEGNGDQPQHF. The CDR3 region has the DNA TGTGCCAGCAGTTACGAGGGAAATGGGGATCAGCCCCAGCATTTT.

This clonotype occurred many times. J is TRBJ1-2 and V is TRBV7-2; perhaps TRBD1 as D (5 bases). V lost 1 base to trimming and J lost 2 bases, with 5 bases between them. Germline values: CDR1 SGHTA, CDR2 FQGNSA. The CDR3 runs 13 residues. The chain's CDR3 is CASSLGQNYGYTF. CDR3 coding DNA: TGTGCCAGCAGCTTAGGACAGAACTATGGCTACACCTTC.

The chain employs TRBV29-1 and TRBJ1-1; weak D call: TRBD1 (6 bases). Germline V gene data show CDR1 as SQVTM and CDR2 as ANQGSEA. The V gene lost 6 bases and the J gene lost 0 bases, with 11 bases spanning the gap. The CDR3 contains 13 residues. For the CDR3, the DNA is TGCAGCGTCACGGGACACCTGAACACTGAAGCTTTCTTT. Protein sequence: CSVTGHLNTEAFF.

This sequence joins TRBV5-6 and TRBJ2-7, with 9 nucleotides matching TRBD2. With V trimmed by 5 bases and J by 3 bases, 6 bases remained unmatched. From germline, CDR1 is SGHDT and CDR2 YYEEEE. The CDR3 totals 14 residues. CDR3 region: CASRGIAGDYEQYF. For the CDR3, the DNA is TGTGCCAGCAGGGGAATAGCGGGAGACTACGAGCAGTACTTC.

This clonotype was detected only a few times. The CDR3: CASSQYPRAEAFF. The CDR3 DNA follows: TGTGCCAGCAGCCAGTATCCTAGGGCTGAAGCTTTCTTT. The chain is built from TRBV16 and TRBJ1-1; no clear D. Per germline, CDR1 KGHSY and CDR2 FQNENV. There are 13 residues in the CDR3. V dropped 3 bases and J dropped 6 bases, with 11 bases sitting between them.